This T cell receptor beta chain was sequenced in a study of OX40 agonist ivuxolimab in advanced cancers. In the study overall: Three patients showed partial responses: one hepatocellular carcinoma and two cutaneous melanoma cases.

This CDR3 spans 15 amino acids. Per germline, CDR1 SGHAT and CDR2 FQNNGV. Trimming removed 5 bases from V and 6 bases from J; junction bases left unmatched: 10. The protocol was immunoSEQ multiplex PCR, while the TCRdb copy is restricted to in-frame clones and leaves out a portion. The sample consists of about 37,000 clones, around four fifths of them appearing once. This rearrangement joins TRBV11-2 to TRBJ1-3; 7 bases align to TRBD1. The TCR sequence derives from an adult with an advanced solid tumor such as melanoma, head and neck, liver or kidney cancer. The specimen was CD4+ or CD8+ T cells sorted from blood, collected in a trial of the OX40 agonist ivuxolimab. The CDR3 reads CASSRDATGINTIYF. Here the CDR3 DNA reads TGTGCCAGCAGCCGAGACGCGACAGGGATAAACACCATATATTTT.